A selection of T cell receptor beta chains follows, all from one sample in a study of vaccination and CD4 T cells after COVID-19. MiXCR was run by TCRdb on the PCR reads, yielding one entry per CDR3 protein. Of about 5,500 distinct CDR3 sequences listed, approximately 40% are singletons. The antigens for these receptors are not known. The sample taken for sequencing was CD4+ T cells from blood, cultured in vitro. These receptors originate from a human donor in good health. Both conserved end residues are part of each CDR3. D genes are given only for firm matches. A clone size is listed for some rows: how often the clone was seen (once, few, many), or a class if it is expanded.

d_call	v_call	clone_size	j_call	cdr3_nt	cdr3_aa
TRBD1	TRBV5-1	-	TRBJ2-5	TGCGCCAGCAGCCACCTACAGGGGCCCCAGGAAACCCAGTACTTC	CASSHLQGPQETQYF
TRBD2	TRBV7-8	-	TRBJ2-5	TGTGCCAGCAACGTACTCGGGGGGGCATGGGAGACCCAGTACTTC	CASNVLGGAWETQYF
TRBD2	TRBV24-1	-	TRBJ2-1	TGTGCCACCAGTGGAGCGGGGGGCATCAATGAGCAGTTCTTC	CATSGAGGINEQFF
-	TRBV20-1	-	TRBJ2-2	TGCAGTGCCCTGATCGGAGGGTTGGACGGGGAGCTGTTTTTT	CSALIGGLDGELFF
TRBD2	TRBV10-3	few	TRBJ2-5	TGTGCCATCAGCGGGACTAGCGGGGGTGCTTATGAAGAGACCCAGTACTTC	CAISGTSGGAYEETQYF
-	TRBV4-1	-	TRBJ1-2	TGCGCCAGCAGCCAAGATAGGGATAGGACTTCAGGATATGGCTACACCTTC	CASSQDRDRTSGYGYTF
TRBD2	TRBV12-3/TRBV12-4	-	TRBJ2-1	TGTGCCAGCAGTTTAAAGGGACTAGCGGGGGTGACGGTGGTCAATGAGCAGTTCTTC	CASSLKGLAGVTVVNEQFF
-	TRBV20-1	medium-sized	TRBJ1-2	TGTGCGTCGGGGAGTTCGAGCTATGGCTACACCTTC	CASGSSSYGYTF
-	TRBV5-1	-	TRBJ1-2	TGCGCCAGCAGCTTGCAAGGACAGAGTCACTATGGCTACACCTTC	CASSLQGQSHYGYTF
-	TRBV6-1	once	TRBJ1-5	TGTGCCAGCACAGGGTCCGATCAGCCCCAGCATTTT	CASTGSDQPQHF
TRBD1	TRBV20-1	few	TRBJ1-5	TGCAGTGCTCTTCCGGGACAGGCCAATCAGCCCCAGCATTTT	CSALPGQANQPQHF
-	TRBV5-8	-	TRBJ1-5	TGTGCCAGCAGCGATATAGGCAATCAGCCCCAGCATTTT	CASSDIGNQPQHF
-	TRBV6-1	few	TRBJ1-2	TGTGCCAGCAGACGAGATCCAGGGCCCCGCACTAACTATGGCTACACCTTC	CASRRDPGPRTNYGYTF
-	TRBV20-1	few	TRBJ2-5	TGCAGTGCTGGAAGGCCTTCTGCAGCTCAAGAGACCCAGTACTTC	CSAGRPSAAQETQYF
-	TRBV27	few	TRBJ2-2	TGTGCCAGCAGTTTACAAGACAGTCCGAACACCGGGGAGCTGTTTTTT	CASSLQDSPNTGELFF
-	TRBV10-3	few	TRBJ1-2	TGTGCCATCAGTGACCCAGAACTGATTTGGACCCATGGCTACACCTTC	CAISDPELIWTHGYTF
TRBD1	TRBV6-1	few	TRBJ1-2	TGTGCCAGCAAGACTGGAGGCCGGGCAGGGGGCGAGGTTGGCTACACCTTC	CASKTGGRAGGEVGYTF
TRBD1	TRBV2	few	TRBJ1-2	TGTGCCAGGGGTCTCGGGACAGGGAATGGCTACACCTTC	CARGLGTGNGYTF
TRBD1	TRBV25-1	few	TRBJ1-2	TGTGCCAGCAGTGCTAGACAGGGATGGAACTATGGCTACACCTTC	CASSARQGWNYGYTF
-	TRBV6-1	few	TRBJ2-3	TGTGCCAGCAGTGAATTGACTGGGTTAGCAGATACGCAGTATTTT	CASSELTGLADTQYF
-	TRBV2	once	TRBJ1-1	TGTGCCAGCAATAGGGTTATGAACACTGAAGCTTTCTTT	CASNRVMNTEAFF
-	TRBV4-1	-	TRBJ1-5	TGCGCCAGCAGCCAAGTTGAGAGTACGCCGGATCAGCCCCAGCATTTT	CASSQVESTPDQPQHF
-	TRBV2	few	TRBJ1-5	TGTGCCAGCAGCCAGGATAACAATCAGCCCCAGCATTTT	CASSQDNNQPQHF
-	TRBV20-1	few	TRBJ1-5	TGCAGTGCTAGAGATAACAATCAGCCCCAGCATTTT	CSARDNNQPQHF
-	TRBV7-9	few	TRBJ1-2	TGTGCCAGCAGCTTGACAGACTATGGCTACACCTTC	CASSLTDYGYTF
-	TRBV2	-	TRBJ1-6	TGTGCCAGTAAAACCGCTTCGAATTCACCCCTCCACTTT	CASKTASNSPLHF
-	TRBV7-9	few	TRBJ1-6	TGTGCCAGCAGCTCAGGGGTCTCCTATAATTCACCCCTCCACTTT	CASSSGVSYNSPLHF
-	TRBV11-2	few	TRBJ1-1	TGTGCCAGCAGGGAGGGGGTAGGAGCTTTCTTT	CASREGVGAFF
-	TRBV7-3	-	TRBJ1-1	TGTGCCAGCAGAGGACAGCCGAACACTGAAGCTTTCTTT	CASRGQPNTEAFF
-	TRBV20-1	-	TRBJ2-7	TGCAGTGCCCCGAGGGGGGGAGGAAGCTCCTACGAGCAGTACTTC	CSAPRGGGSSYEQYF
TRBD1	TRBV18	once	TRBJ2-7	TGTGCCAGCTCAAGGGGACAGATCTACGAGCAGTACTTC	CASSRGQIYEQYF
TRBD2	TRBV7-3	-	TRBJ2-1	TGTGCCAGCAGCCCGAACCCCGGGACTAGCTATGAGCAGTTCTTC	CASSPNPGTSYEQFF
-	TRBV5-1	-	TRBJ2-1	TGCGCCAGCAGCTTGGCCGAGGGTGAGCAGTTCTTC	CASSLAEGEQFF
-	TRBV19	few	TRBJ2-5	TGTGCCAGTAATCCGGTGTTGGAGACCCAGTACTTC	CASNPVLETQYF
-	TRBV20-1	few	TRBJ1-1	TGCAGTGCTAGAGATATCGGACGGGAGGGGAATACTGAAGCTTTCTTT	CSARDIGREGNTEAFF
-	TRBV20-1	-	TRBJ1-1	TGCAGTGCTAGAGATCTGAGGGGGGCCACTGAAGCTTTCTTT	CSARDLRGATEAFF
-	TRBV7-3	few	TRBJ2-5	TGTGCCAGCAGCTTACTGCACCAAGAGACCCAGTACTTC	CASSLLHQETQYF
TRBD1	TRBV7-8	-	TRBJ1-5	TGTGCCAGCAGCCGCAGGGACAGGAGCAATCAGCCCCAGCATTTT	CASSRRDRSNQPQHF
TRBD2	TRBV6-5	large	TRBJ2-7	TGTGCCAGCAGTTACCTTGGGGGGGGGTCGTACGAGCAGTACTTC	CASSYLGGGSYEQYF
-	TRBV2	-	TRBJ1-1	TGTGCCAGCAGTGGCCAACAGATAACGAACACTGAAGCTTTCTTT	CASSGQQITNTEAFF
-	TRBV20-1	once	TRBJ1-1	TGCAGTGCTAGCCCTAGCGGGGGGGCGAGAAGGGCTAATGCTGAAGCTTTCTTT	CSASPSGGARRANAEAFF
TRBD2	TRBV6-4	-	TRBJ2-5	TGTGCCAGCAGTGAAGAGGGACTAGCGGGGGAGACCCAGTACTTC	CASSEEGLAGETQYF
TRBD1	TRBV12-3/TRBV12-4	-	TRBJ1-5	TGTGCCAGCAGCTCGGGACAGTGGGGCAGCCAGCCCCAGCATTTT	CASSSGQWGSQPQHF
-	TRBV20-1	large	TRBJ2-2	TGCAGTGCTAGACCTTCTAGCTCCGGGGAGCTGTTTTTT	CSARPSSSGELFF
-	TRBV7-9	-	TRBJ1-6	TGTGCCGTCGGGGCAACAGACTCACCCCTCCACTTT	CAVGATDSPLHF